The 20 T cell receptor beta chains in this list originate from one sample, sequenced in a study of blood T cell repertoires in COVID-19 (dated by TCRdb to about 2020). The library came from the immunoSEQ multiplex PCR assay. TCRdb holds this immuneACCESS table with in-frame rearrangements only. Some clones are missing; in checked studies, unresolved V genes explain under half, and the rest has no known cause. This sample holds fewer than 350,000 clones; approximately 89% were observed only once. The ten largest account for roughly 8% of the sample. The sequenced sample consisted of peripheral blood. The receptors here all came from a woman aged 45-59 years who had recovered from COVID-19.

The J gene is TRBJ1-2, the V gene TRBV7-2, with 8 bases lining up with TRBD1. V was clipped by 4 bases and J by 4 bases; unmatched bases: 5. This CDR3 is built from 14 residues. In germline, CDR1 is SGHTA, CDR2 FQGNSA. CDR3 in amino acids: CASSSDRVSYGYTF. CDR3 nucleotides: TGTGCCAGCAGCTCGGACAGGGTTAGCTATGGCTACACCTTC.

The rearrangement uses TRBV7-2 and TRBJ1-5, with unresolved D. Trimming removed 5 bases from V and 3 bases from J, with 14 bases in between. CDR3 length equals 15 residues. In germline, CDR1 is SGHTA, CDR2 FQGNSA. The CDR3 coding sequence is TGTGCCAGCAGCCCCTCCCCAGGTTACAATCAGCCCCAGCATTTT. Translating it yields CASSPSPGYNQPQHF.

The gene calls are TRBV5-4 and TRBJ2-5, with 7 positions matching TRBD2. Losses at the gene ends were 4 bases for V and 2 bases for J; bases not matched to a gene: 11. Germline CDR1 SGHNT, CDR2 YYREEE (reference sequence). The length of the CDR3 is 16 residues. The CDR3 region is CASSPLGEGGQETQYF. CDR3 nucleotides: TGTGCCAGCAGCCCCCTGGGGGAGGGCGGGCAAGAGACCCAGTACTTC.

V and J are TRBV25-1 and TRBJ2-1, with TRBD2 identical over 7 bases. The CDR3 runs 14 residues. V was pared by 5 bases and J by 7 bases, with 8 bases of the junction left unmatched. Germline V gives CDR1 MGHDK, CDR2 SYGVNS. This chain's CDR3 is CASSSLADQNEQFF. In DNA form, the CDR3 reads TGTGCCAGCAGTTCCCTAGCGGATCAAAATGAGCAGTTCTTC.

The chain carries TRBV19 and TRBJ2-3, with D perhaps TRBD1 (6 bases). The CDR3 extends over 15 amino acids. V was shortened by 4 bases and J by 0 bases, with 11 bases between the two germline ends. In germline, CDR1 is LNHDA, CDR2 SQIVND (reference sequence). CDR3 bases: TGTGCCAGTAGTACTCGTGGACAGAGCACAGATACGCAGTATTTT. Translation: CASSTRGQSTDTQYF.

The chain is built from TRBV30 and TRBJ1-4, with 11 bases matching TRBD1. Germline values: CDR1 GTSNPN, CDR2 SVGIG (reference sequence). The CDR3 has 14 residues. J gave up 11 bases and V 0 bases, and 5 bases lay outside the gene matches. The CDR3 region is CAWSVGTGGGKLFF. The CDR3 nucleotides are TGTGCCTGGAGTGTGGGGACAGGGGGAGGTAAACTGTTTTTT.

The gene calls are TRBV19 and TRBJ1-6; 9 nucleotides agree with TRBD1. Germline loops: CDR1 LNHDA, CDR2 SQIVND (reference sequence). J was trimmed by 10 bases and V by 10 bases; bases with no gene match: 8. The CDR3 is 13 amino acids. CDR3 coding DNA: TGTGCCACCGGAACAGGGGGCGGCTCACCCCTCCACTTT. This encodes CATGTGGGSPLHF.

This clone occurred a few times. The chain couples TRBV28 to TRBJ1-2; 7 nucleotides align to TRBD1. The CDR3 is 13 residues long. Per germline, CDR1 MDHEN and CDR2 SYDVKM. J lost 5 bases, V lost 6 bases, and 6 bases had no gene match. This chain's CDR3 is CASRAGTEYGYTF. The CDR3 DNA is TGTGCCAGCAGAGCCGGGACAGAATATGGCTACACCTTC.

The V gene is TRBV6-2 or TRBV6-3, the J gene TRBJ2-3; 7 bases align to TRBD2. V was clipped by 5 bases and J by 1 base; unmatched bases: 12. Germline V CDR1 and CDR2: MNHEY, SVGEGT. The CDR3 consists of 17 residues. This CDR3 is CASSKRAGLAGTDTQYF. DNA of the CDR3: TGTGCCAGCAGTAAACGGGCTGGCCTAGCGGGCACAGATACGCAGTATTTT.

This chain joins TRBV5-1 and TRBJ2-5, with D possibly TRBD2 on 6 matching bases. Germline V CDR1 and CDR2: SGHRS, YFSETQ. V was cut by 0 bases and J by 9 bases, with 18 bases left in between. The CDR3 totals 15 residues. In nucleotides, the CDR3 is TGCGCCAGCAGCTTGGGTCTACGCGGCGGAGGGGCCCAGTACTTC. Amino acid sequence: CASSLGLRGGGAQYF. Looking up the rest from reference TRBV5-1 and TRBJ2-5 gives the full variable domain: KAGVTQTPRYLIKTRGQQVTLSCSPISGHRSVSWYQQTPGQGLQFLFEYFSETQRNKGNFPGRFSGRQFSNSRSEMNVSTLELGDSALYLCASSLGLRGGGAQYFGPGTRLLVL.

Here the CDR3 DNA reads TGTGCCAGCAGTCTCGGACTAGCGGGGGGCTACGAGCAGTACTTC. This codes for CASSLGLAGGYEQYF. The V call is TRBV27, the J call TRBJ2-7, with 14 bases matching TRBD2. The germline gives CDR1 MNHEY, CDR2 SMNVEV (reference sequence). The CDR3 totals 15 residues. The junction had 3 bases not matched to a gene; V was cut back by 5 bases and J by 3 bases.

This sequence joins TRBV11-2 and TRBJ1-1; possibly TRBD1 for D (6 bases). The CDR3 length is 16 residues. V gave up 1 base and J gave up 4 bases, with 16 bases separating them. The germline V gene encodes CDR1 SGHAT and CDR2 FQNNGV. CDR3 protein: CASSLALGAVVTEAFF. CDR3 sequence (DNA): TGTGCCAGCAGCTTAGCTTTGGGGGCCGTGGTCACTGAAGCTTTCTTT.

This clone was observed a single time. The chain is built from TRBV28 and TRBJ1-2; a weak D match, TRBD1 (5 bases). V was clipped by 6 bases and J by 3 bases, with 11 bases between them. Germline values: CDR1 MDHEN, CDR2 SYDVKM. The length of the CDR3 is 13 residues. The CDR3: CASSLRVDYGYTF. CDR3 nucleotide sequence: TGTGCCAGCAGCCTCAGGGTCGACTATGGCTACACCTTC.

The chain recombines TRBV19 with TRBJ2-7; tentatively, D is TRBD1 (7 bases). Germline loops: CDR1 LNHDA, CDR2 SQIVND (reference sequence). V shed 5 bases and J shed 6 bases, with 14 bases lying between them. This CDR3 is built from 13 residues. CDR3 DNA: TGTGCCAGTAGTGAATACAGGGGACTCGAGCAGTACTTC. Its protein is CASSEYRGLEQYF.

The chain combines TRBV11-2 with TRBJ2-5; D might be TRBD1 (6 bases). V was shortened by 4 bases and J by 1 base, with 13 bases between the two germline ends. The length of the CDR3 is 15 residues. CDR1 and CDR2 (germline): SGHAT, FQNNGV. The CDR3 loop reads CASSSTGTFQETQYF. The CDR3 DNA is TGTGCCAGCAGCTCGACAGGAACATTCCAAGAGACCCAGTACTTC.

The rearrangement links TRBV11-3 to TRBJ2-7, with 10 bases identical to TRBD2. This CDR3 comprises 14 residues. Germline V lookup: CDR1 SGHNT, CDR2 YENEEA. The V segment lost 6 bases and the J segment 2 bases; nucleotides outside the gene matches: 4. The CDR3 reads CASSFSGGTYEQYF. Written as DNA, the CDR3 is TGTGCCAGCAGTTTTAGCGGGGGGACCTACGAGCAGTACTTC.

The chain is built from TRBV7-9 and TRBJ1-3; no clear D gene. The V and J ends lost 1 base and 0 bases respectively, with 13 bases between them. The CDR3 runs to 17 residues. In germline, CDR1 is SEHNR, CDR2 FQNEAQ (reference sequence). This CDR3 is CASSLGGGPSSGNTIYF. The CDR3 bases are TGTGCCAGCAGCTTAGGAGGCGGGCCTAGCTCTGGAAACACCATATATTTT.

This chain joins TRBV28 and TRBJ2-5; possible D gene TRBD2, 6 bases. The ends were cut back, 5 bases at V and 2 bases at J, with 12 bases in the middle. Germline V gives CDR1 MDHEN, CDR2 SYDVKM. The CDR3 totals 14 residues. CDR3 in DNA: TGTGCCAGCAGTCCCCGTGGAGGGCAAGAGACCCAGTACTTC. It encodes CASSPRGGQETQYF. The full variable domain, with the rest looked up from reference TRBV28 and TRBJ2-5, is DVKVTQSSRYLVKRTGEKVFLECVQDMDHENMFWYRQDPGLGLRLIYFSYDVKMKEKGDIPEGYSVSREKKERFSLILESASTNQTSMYLCASSPRGGQETQYFGPGTRLLVL.

V usage is TRBV9 and J usage is TRBJ2-3, with 7 bases lining up with TRBD2. V was pared by 4 bases and J by 6 bases, with 14 bases of the junction left unmatched. The length of the CDR3 is 16 residues. Looked up from germline, CDR1 is SGDLS and CDR2 is YYNGEE. CDR3 bases: TGTGCCAGCAGCCCCCTGTGGGGGGGAGGAACGGATACGCAGTATTTT. This sequence encodes CASSPLWGGGTDTQYF. Using reference TRBV9 and TRBJ2-3 for the parts outside the CDR3, the full variable domain is DSGVTQTPKHLITATGQRVTLRCSPRSGDLSVYWYQQSLDQGLQFLIQYYNGEERAKGNILERFSAQQFPDLHSELNLSSLELGDSALYFCASSPLWGGGTDTQYFGPGTRLTVL.

The V and J genes are TRBV13 and TRBJ2-3, with 12 bases that match TRBD2. V lost 5 bases, J lost 3 bases, and 6 bases stayed unmatched. The CDR3 sequence is 16 residues long. Germline V gives CDR1 PRHDT, CDR2 FYEKMQ (reference sequence). The CDR3: CASSPRTSGATDTQYF. CDR3 sequence (DNA): TGTGCCAGCAGCCCCCGGACTAGCGGGGCTACAGATACGCAGTATTTT.